This T cell receptor (beta chain) was observed in a study of OX40 agonist ivuxolimab in advanced cancers. Background on the study: In this cohort, patients received ivuxolimab, an agonistic anti-OX40 (CD134) antibody. Of the patients, three showed partial responses, one with hepatocellular carcinoma and two with cutaneous melanoma. Broader study findings: CD8+ T cells showed, on average, more clonal expansion than CD4+ cells. The CD4+ and CD8+ T cells in the blood had expanded clonally by week 6 at 0.1 to 3.0 mg/kg.

Profiled with immunoSEQ multiplex PCR; TCRdb holds only in-frame clones, not every one. This table holds around 150,000 clones, about 93% found once. CDR3 length equals 16 residues. Losses at the gene ends were 2 bases for V and 2 bases for J; bases not matched to a gene: 6. Germline values: CDR1 PRHDT, CDR2 FYEKMQ (reference sequence). A word on this clone: The antigen is not known.

Material: CD4+ or CD8+ T cells sorted from blood, obtained in a trial of the OX40 agonist ivuxolimab. V usage is TRBV13 and J usage is TRBJ2-4; 7 bases map to TRBD2. This clonotype was sampled from an adult with an advanced solid tumor such as melanoma, head and neck, liver or kidney cancer. CDR3 sequence: CASSLTASGTKNIQYF. DNA for the CDR3: TGTGCCAGCAGCTTAACGGCTAGCGGAACCAAAAACATTCAGTACTTC.